This record covers a single TCR beta chain. Its antigen is as yet unknown. Primers: 60 Vbeta forward and 13 Jbeta reverse. Assay used: immunoSEQ multiplex PCR; TCRdb lists only in-frame clones, some missing. The sample gives some 160,000 clones, 70% to 85% of which show up once; roughly 0.64% is in the top ten. The CDR3 length is 12 residues. V lost 9 bases and J lost 8, with 16 bases in between. Looked up from germline, CDR1 is MNHNS and CDR2 is SASEGT. The data belong to a study of cytomegalovirus exposure and HLA in healthy donors. Study outcomes and limitations: In a later analysis, specific HLA alleles were associated with 16,000 or so TCR beta sequences at a 0.05 false discovery rate.

Sequenced sample: PBMCs. The clonotype originates from a woman between 35 and 50 years old in good health and CMV-seronegative. This chain connects TRBV6-1 to TRBJ1-2, with D possibly matching TRBD1 (5 bases). The CDR3 sequence: CASNQGSEGYTF. The CDR3 DNA sequence: TGTGCCAGTAACCAGGGATCGGAGGGCTACACCTTC.